The present entry profiles one T cell receptor (beta chain) with its context. The data stem from a study of control samples from healthy donors and cancer patients. After removal of 4 bases from V and 5 bases from J, the junction contained 4 bases not matched to a gene. The CDR3 has 14 amino acids. CDR1 and CDR2 from the germline V gene are SGHNT and YYREEE (reference sequence). Libraries were prepared by immunoSEQ multiplex PCR; TCRdb keeps only in-frame clonotypes and omits some of them. The sample shows approximately 86,000 clones, approximately 87% of them seen only once. This clonotype originated in a woman between 40 and 50 years old in good health. The gene calls are TRBV5-4 and TRBJ2-7; 12 bases fit TRBD1. The specimen sequenced was blood. The CDR3 nucleotides are TGTGCCAGCAGCCCCGGGGACAGGGGGCACGAGCAGTACTTC. As protein: CASSPGDRGHEQYF.